This is a list of T cell receptor beta chains from one sample in a study of T-cell memory formation after mild COVID-19. TCRdb passed the 5' RACE reads through MiXCR, listing each CDR3 protein once. The sample holds about 470,000 distinct CDR3 sequences, nearly 25% seen once. Sequencing was performed on PBMCs or a T cell subset sorted from them (not recorded which). These receptors were obtained from an adult woman who had mild COVID-19 (a few samples of this study predate the infection). Cell type and time point are not known. Each CDR3 is given with its conserved first and last residue. Each record gives: J gene, D gene, clone size, V gene, CDR3 DNA, CDR3 protein. A D gene is named only where the DNA matches it firmly. Clone sizes are given selectively: once, few, many, or a class where the clone is expanded.

J gene: TRBJ2-3
D gene: -
clone size: -
V gene: TRBV2
CDR3 DNA: TGTGCCAGCATAGGAGGGCCGGATACGCAGTATTTT
CDR3 protein: CASIGGPDTQYF

J gene: TRBJ1-1
D gene: -
clone size: -
V gene: TRBV15
CDR3 DNA: TGTGCCACCAGCAGCACAAGGGGTTTCGCTGAAGCTTTCTTT
CDR3 protein: CATSSTRGFAEAFF

J gene: TRBJ2-5
D gene: -
clone size: many
V gene: TRBV20-1
CDR3 DNA: TGCAGTGCTAGAGGGCAGTCCCAAGGGGAGACCCAGTACTTC
CDR3 protein: CSARGQSQGETQYF

J gene: TRBJ2-3
D gene: -
clone size: few
V gene: TRBV18
CDR3 DNA: TGTGCCAGCTCACTCGACAGGAATACGCAGTATTTT
CDR3 protein: CASSLDRNTQYF

J gene: TRBJ2-7
D gene: TRBD2
clone size: -
V gene: TRBV7-2
CDR3 DNA: TGTGCCAGCAGCTTTTGGACTAGCGGGACCTACGAGCAGTACTTC
CDR3 protein: CASSFWTSGTYEQYF

J gene: TRBJ2-2
D gene: -
clone size: -
V gene: TRBV24-1
CDR3 DNA: TGTGCCACCAGTGATCCCGCTTTCGGGGTGAACACCGGGGAGCTGTTTTTT
CDR3 protein: CATSDPAFGVNTGELFF

J gene: TRBJ1-1
D gene: TRBD1
clone size: few
V gene: TRBV25-1
CDR3 DNA: TGTGCCAGCAGTGAATCCGGGACAGGGAGGTCTGAAGCTTTCTTT
CDR3 protein: CASSESGTGRSEAFF

J gene: TRBJ2-2
D gene: -
clone size: -
V gene: TRBV25-1
CDR3 DNA: TGTGCCAGCAGTGTGGGGTACAGATTGCTGAACACCGGGGAGCTGTTTTTT
CDR3 protein: CASSVGYRLLNTGELFF

J gene: TRBJ1-1
D gene: TRBD1
clone size: few
V gene: TRBV29-1
CDR3 DNA: TGCAGCGTTGAAGGGACAGGGGACGACACTGAAGCTTTCTTT
CDR3 protein: CSVEGTGDDTEAFF

J gene: TRBJ2-1
D gene: TRBD2
clone size: -
V gene: TRBV4-1
CDR3 DNA: TGCGCCAGCAGCCCTCAAGAAGGGGCTAGCGGGTACAATGAGCAGTTCTTC
CDR3 protein: CASSPQEGASGYNEQFF

J gene: TRBJ1-1
D gene: -
clone size: -
V gene: TRBV12-3/TRBV12-4
CDR3 DNA: TGTGCCAGCAGCCAATACAGGAACACTGAAGCTTTCTTT
CDR3 protein: CASSQYRNTEAFF

J gene: TRBJ2-5
D gene: -
clone size: -
V gene: TRBV7-7
CDR3 DNA: TGTGCTAGCAGCTTCCCACTTGGGACCCAGTACTTC
CDR3 protein: CASSFPLGTQYF

J gene: TRBJ2-2
D gene: -
clone size: many
V gene: TRBV3-1
CDR3 DNA: TGTGCCAGCAGAGACAGGAACACCGGGGAGCTGTTTTTT
CDR3 protein: CASRDRNTGELFF

J gene: TRBJ2-7
D gene: TRBD1
clone size: -
V gene: TRBV4-3
CDR3 DNA: TGCGCCAGCAGCGCAGACTGGACAGGGGGATTATACGAGCAGTACTTC
CDR3 protein: CASSADWTGGLYEQYF

J gene: TRBJ2-7
D gene: TRBD1
clone size: -
V gene: TRBV2
CDR3 DNA: TGTGCCAGCACCACAGGGGGATACGAGCAGTACTTC
CDR3 protein: CASTTGGYEQYF

J gene: TRBJ2-2
D gene: TRBD2
clone size: -
V gene: TRBV12-3/TRBV12-4
CDR3 DNA: TGTGCCAGCAGCCGCTCTAGCGGGAACACCGGGGAGCTGTTTTTT
CDR3 protein: CASSRSSGNTGELFF

J gene: TRBJ2-5
D gene: -
clone size: -
V gene: TRBV15
CDR3 DNA: TGTGCCACAGGGGCGGGAAGATCACAAGAGACCCAGTACTTC
CDR3 protein: CATGAGRSQETQYF

J gene: TRBJ2-1
D gene: TRBD2
clone size: -
V gene: TRBV19
CDR3 DNA: TGTGCCACCGCTTCTAGCGGGAGGGCCGGATACGCCTACAATGAGCAGTTCTTC
CDR3 protein: CATASSGRAGYAYNEQFF

J gene: TRBJ1-1
D gene: -
clone size: -
V gene: TRBV14
CDR3 DNA: TGTGCCAGCAGCCGCATCACACAGCTGAACACTGAAGCTTTCTTT
CDR3 protein: CASSRITQLNTEAFF

J gene: TRBJ2-7
D gene: -
clone size: -
V gene: TRBV10-3
CDR3 DNA: TGTGCCTCGTCGGAAACTAGCTCTGCCTACGAGCAGTACTTC
CDR3 protein: CASSETSSAYEQYF

J gene: TRBJ2-2
D gene: -
clone size: few
V gene: TRBV5-1
CDR3 DNA: TGCGCCAGCAGCTTCCGGCTAGCGAGAGACACCGGGGAGCTGTTTTTT
CDR3 protein: CASSFRLARDTGELFF

J gene: TRBJ2-1
D gene: -
clone size: few
V gene: TRBV6-2/TRBV6-3
CDR3 DNA: TGTGCCAGCCGGACTCCCACCTACAATGAGCAGTTCTTC
CDR3 protein: CASRTPTYNEQFF

J gene: TRBJ2-7
D gene: TRBD1
clone size: -
V gene: TRBV5-1
CDR3 DNA: TGCGCCAGCAGCTTGGCAGGCAGGGGGCTACCCGGTGTCTACGAGCAGTACTTC
CDR3 protein: CASSLAGRGLPGVYEQYF

J gene: TRBJ2-1
D gene: -
clone size: -
V gene: TRBV3-1
CDR3 DNA: TGTGCCAGCAGCCAAGATTGGAACAACAATGAGCAGTTCTTC
CDR3 protein: CASSQDWNNNEQFF

J gene: TRBJ2-7
D gene: TRBD2
clone size: few
V gene: TRBV5-1
CDR3 DNA: TGCGCCAGCAGCGCCAACGGACTAGCGGGGGACGAGCAGTACTTC
CDR3 protein: CASSANGLAGDEQYF

J gene: TRBJ1-1
D gene: -
clone size: -
V gene: TRBV5-4
CDR3 DNA: TGTGCCAGCAGCTGGGGGGGCGTAACTGAAGCTTTCTTT
CDR3 protein: CASSWGGVTEAFF

J gene: TRBJ2-1
D gene: TRBD2
clone size: -
V gene: TRBV29-1
CDR3 DNA: TGCAGCGTCTTAGCGGGAGCGCTCAATGAGCAGTTCTTC
CDR3 protein: CSVLAGALNEQFF

J gene: TRBJ1-6
D gene: TRBD1
clone size: few
V gene: TRBV25-1
CDR3 DNA: TGTGCCAGCAGTGCCCTCACAGGGGGAAGGAATAATTCACCCCTCCACTTT
CDR3 protein: CASSALTGGRNNSPLHF

J gene: TRBJ2-7
D gene: TRBD1
clone size: -
V gene: TRBV20-1
CDR3 DNA: TGCAGTGCTGTACCAAGGACAGGGGTATTCGAGCAGTACTTC
CDR3 protein: CSAVPRTGVFEQYF

J gene: TRBJ1-1
D gene: -
clone size: -
V gene: TRBV5-4
CDR3 DNA: TGTGCCAGCAGCTCGGGGGACGCCGTGAACACTGAAGCTTTCTTT
CDR3 protein: CASSSGDAVNTEAFF

J gene: TRBJ2-7
D gene: TRBD1
clone size: few
V gene: TRBV2
CDR3 DNA: TGTGCCAGCTACCACCCAGGGGGCTTCTACGAGCAGTACTTC
CDR3 protein: CASYHPGGFYEQYF

J gene: TRBJ1-1
D gene: -
clone size: few
V gene: TRBV6-6
CDR3 DNA: TGTGCCAGCAGTTACGAAGGGAGGGCTGAAGCTTTCTTT
CDR3 protein: CASSYEGRAEAFF

J gene: TRBJ2-5
D gene: -
clone size: few
V gene: TRBV5-4
CDR3 DNA: TGTGCCAGCAGCTTAGGGTTGGGGCCGGAGACCCAGTACTTC
CDR3 protein: CASSLGLGPETQYF

J gene: TRBJ1-2
D gene: -
clone size: few
V gene: TRBV3-1
CDR3 DNA: TGTGCCAGCAGCCGGCACAGTGACTATGGCTACACCTTC
CDR3 protein: CASSRHSDYGYTF

J gene: TRBJ1-4
D gene: TRBD1
clone size: few
V gene: TRBV7-9
CDR3 DNA: TGTGCCAGCAGCTTAGCCCTCCTCCGGGACAGCCCCCGGTCTGCTAATGAAAAACTGTTTTTT
CDR3 protein: CASSLALLRDSPRSANEKLFF

J gene: TRBJ1-5
D gene: -
clone size: once
V gene: TRBV15
CDR3 DNA: TGTGCCACCAGCAGAGATCTTACAGCAAATCAGCCCCAGCATTTT
CDR3 protein: CATSRDLTANQPQHF

J gene: TRBJ2-1
D gene: TRBD2
clone size: -
V gene: TRBV24-1
CDR3 DNA: TGTGCCACCAGTGACGCGGGGATGGGAGGGAATGAGCAGTTCTTC
CDR3 protein: CATSDAGMGGNEQFF

J gene: TRBJ2-1
D gene: -
clone size: medium-sized
V gene: TRBV7-2
CDR3 DNA: TGTGCCAGCAGCTTAGGCGGGTTTTACAATGAGCAGTTCTTC
CDR3 protein: CASSLGGFYNEQFF

J gene: TRBJ2-3
D gene: TRBD2
clone size: -
V gene: TRBV5-6
CDR3 DNA: TGTGCCAGCAGCTTGGCTAGCGGGAAAACAGATACGCAGTATTTT
CDR3 protein: CASSLASGKTDTQYF

J gene: TRBJ1-4
D gene: TRBD1
clone size: -
V gene: TRBV20-1
CDR3 DNA: TGCAGTGCGACCGGACAGGGACTAATTGATGAAAAACTGTTTTTT
CDR3 protein: CSATGQGLIDEKLFF

J gene: TRBJ2-3
D gene: TRBD1
clone size: many
V gene: TRBV7-9
CDR3 DNA: TGTGCCAGCAGCTTAGTGGGCAGGGGGACCACAGATACGCAGTATTTT
CDR3 protein: CASSLVGRGTTDTQYF

J gene: TRBJ1-5
D gene: -
clone size: few
V gene: TRBV7-6
CDR3 DNA: TGTGCCAGCAGCTTAGGGTCTCAAGATAGCAATCAGCCCCAGCATTTT
CDR3 protein: CASSLGSQDSNQPQHF

J gene: TRBJ2-1
D gene: -
clone size: few
V gene: TRBV11-1
CDR3 DNA: TGTGCCAGCAGCTTATTCTCGAGCGGGTACAATGAGCAGTTCTTC
CDR3 protein: CASSLFSSGYNEQFF

J gene: TRBJ2-5
D gene: -
clone size: -
V gene: TRBV12-3/TRBV12-4
CDR3 DNA: TGTGCCAGCAGGAGGGGGGGAGGGGTACAGGAGACCCAGTACTTC
CDR3 protein: CASRRGGGVQETQYF

J gene: TRBJ2-3
D gene: -
clone size: -
V gene: TRBV12-3/TRBV12-4
CDR3 DNA: TGTGCCAGCAGTCCCCGGGGGGCCGGCGCGGTGTGGGTACAGTATTTT
CDR3 protein: CASSPRGAGAVWVQYF

J gene: TRBJ2-7
D gene: -
clone size: few
V gene: TRBV6-5
CDR3 DNA: TGTGCCAGCAGTTATAACGGGGTATCCTACGAGCAGTACTTC
CDR3 protein: CASSYNGVSYEQYF

J gene: TRBJ1-5
D gene: TRBD1
clone size: once
V gene: TRBV20-1
CDR3 DNA: TGCAGTGCTAGATACAGGGGGTCCAATCAGCCCCAGCATTTT
CDR3 protein: CSARYRGSNQPQHF

J gene: TRBJ2-1
D gene: -
clone size: -
V gene: TRBV20-1
CDR3 DNA: TGCAGTGCTAGAGAGAACCCGCACAATGAGCAGTTCTTC
CDR3 protein: CSARENPHNEQFF

J gene: TRBJ1-1
D gene: -
clone size: few
V gene: TRBV7-9
CDR3 DNA: TGTGCCAGCAGCAACATCCACAGGAACATGAACACTGAAGCTTTCTTT
CDR3 protein: CASSNIHRNMNTEAFF

J gene: TRBJ2-2
D gene: -
clone size: once
V gene: TRBV7-9
CDR3 DNA: TGTGCCAGCGAACAGACGGACGGACTCGCCGGGGAGCTGTTTTTT
CDR3 protein: CASEQTDGLAGELFF

J gene: TRBJ2-3
D gene: -
clone size: -
V gene: TRBV19
CDR3 DNA: TGTGCCAGTAGAATCCCCGGCGGTAGGCAGTATTTT
CDR3 protein: CASRIPGGRQYF

J gene: TRBJ2-4
D gene: TRBD2
clone size: few
V gene: TRBV7-2
CDR3 DNA: TGTGCCAGCAGCGCGGGGGTAGCCAAAAACATTCAGTACTTC
CDR3 protein: CASSAGVAKNIQYF

J gene: TRBJ2-2
D gene: -
clone size: many
V gene: TRBV5-1
CDR3 DNA: TGCGCCAGCAGCTTTGCGGGGTCCGGGGAGCTGTTTTTT
CDR3 protein: CASSFAGSGELFF

J gene: TRBJ2-2
D gene: -
clone size: -
V gene: TRBV18
CDR3 DNA: TGTGCCAGCTCACCACCAGGGGACACCGGGGAGCTGTTTTTT
CDR3 protein: CASSPPGDTGELFF

J gene: TRBJ2-1
D gene: -
clone size: few
V gene: TRBV25-1
CDR3 DNA: TGTGCCAGTCGACGGGGACTCGGCTACAATGAGCAGTTCTTC
CDR3 protein: CASRRGLGYNEQFF